The 29 T cell receptor beta chains in this list originate from one sample, sequenced in a study of regulatory T cells in long-lasting Graves disease. The time point here: newly diagnosed GD, antithyroid drugs for less than 3 months. After RNA was extracted from PBMCs, the TCR library was made from it. Researchers made TCR beta libraries by using iRepertoire HTBI primers and running Arm-PCR on CDR3 regions. TCRdb reprocessed the multiplex PCR reads via MiXCR and lists one record per CDR3 protein. The repertoire holds over 350,000 distinct CDR3 sequences, with approximately 16% as singletons. These data are also associated with another study on T cells in Graves' hyperthyroidism and ophthalmopathy.

Sequencing used peripheral blood mononuclear cells (PBMCs), obtained at new diagnosis, from a patient treated with antithyroid drugs. The source is a woman aged 40 to 49 with Graves disease.

This clonotype was seen ten or more times. V usage is TRBV10-3 and J usage is TRBJ2-3; 7 bases agree with TRBD2. The trim removed 9 bases at V and 4 bases at J, leaving 7 bases unmatched. The germline V gene encodes CDR1 ENHRY and CDR2 SYGVKD. CDR3 length: 13 residues. The CDR3 DNA follows: TGTGCCATGCAAGGGGAGGGCCCAGATACGCAGTATTTT. It is translated as CAMQGEGPDTQYF.

This clonotype was observed many times. V is TRBV14 and J is TRBJ2-1; D perhaps matches TRBD2 (5 bases). Germline V gene lookup returns CDR1 SGHDN and CDR2 FVKESK. The CDR3 spans 17 residues. Trimming left V 1 base short and J 2 bases short, with 15 bases between. This CDR3 is CASSQVRSGVPYNEQFF. The CDR3 DNA is TGTGCCAGCAGCCAAGTCCGGAGCGGCGTTCCCTACAATGAGCAGTTCTTC.

This clonotype showed up many times. The chain uses TRBV29-1 and TRBJ2-2, with TRBD2 identical over 9 bases. Germline V lookup: CDR1 SQVTM, CDR2 ANQGSEA. CDR3 length: 16 residues. V shed 4 bases, J shed 3 bases, and the junction held 9 bases outside the gene matches. The CDR3 is CSVVTIAGGDTGELFF. CDR3 nucleotide sequence: TGCAGCGTTGTCACGATCGCGGGGGGGGACACCGGGGAGCTGTTTTTT.

The chain couples TRBV20-1 to TRBJ1-4; D ambiguous. The germline V gene encodes CDR1 DFQATT and CDR2 SNEGSKA (reference sequence). With 7 bases removed from V and 7 bases from J, the gap between germline ends came to 19 bases. This CDR3 spans 14 amino acids. CDR3 in DNA: TGCAGTGGGAGCCCAGAGGCCACTCCTGAAAAACTGTTTTTT. Protein product: CSGSPEATPEKLFF.

This clonotype was recorded at least ten times. The gene calls are TRBV2 and TRBJ2-1; the match to TRBD1 covers 7 bases. With 6 bases clipped from V and 4 bases from J, the junction kept 15 bases outside the gene matches. The CDR3 is made up of 17 amino acids. CDR1 is SNHLY, CDR2 FYNNEI, per germline. The CDR3 bases are TGTGCCAGCAGGCCTCCGTTAGGGACAGAGAAGTACAATGAGCAGTTCTTC. It specifies CASRPPLGTEKYNEQFF.

At least ten counts were recorded for this clonotype. This chain uses TRBV27 with TRBJ1-1; D is perhaps TRBD1 (6 bases). Trimming pared 6 bases from V and 3 bases from J, leaving 14 bases between. The CDR3 has 14 amino acids. Germline CDR1 and CDR2: MNHEY and SMNVEV (reference sequence). CDR3 nucleotides: TGTGCCAGCAGGGACTGGGACACCGACACTGAAGCTTTCTTT. Its protein is CASRDWDTDTEAFF.

At least ten counts were recorded for this clonotype. The CDR3 loop is CSARVGTGAGQPQHF. Here the CDR3 DNA reads TGCAGTGCTAGAGTGGGGACAGGGGCGGGTCAGCCCCAGCATTTT. The chain uses TRBV20-1 and TRBJ1-5; TRBD1 matches 10 bases. Trimming at V came to 1 base and at J to 6 bases, leaving 6 bases not matched to a gene. The CDR3 contains 15 residues. From germline, CDR1 is DFQATT and CDR2 SNEGSKA (reference sequence).

The chain carries TRBV24-1 and TRBJ2-3; D is unresolved. There are 12 residues in the CDR3. Germline loops: CDR1 KGHDR, CDR2 SFDVKD. V was pared by 4 bases and J by 10 bases, with 11 bases between. Here the CDR3 reads CATSDPSRAQYF. As DNA, the CDR3 is TGTGCCACCAGTGACCCTTCACGGGCGCAGTATTTT.

The V gene is TRBV7-8, the J gene TRBJ2-3, with D tentatively TRBD2 (6 bases). V was trimmed by 5 bases and J by 5 bases, leaving 14 bases between them. Germline V gene data show CDR1 as SGHVS and CDR2 as FQNEAQ. The CDR3 totals 14 residues. CDR3 DNA: TGTGCCAGCAGCCATATCGTTAGCGGAGATACGCAGTATTTT. This encodes CASSHIVSGDTQYF.

This clonotype occurred many times. The chain is built from TRBV28 and TRBJ2-5; TRBD1 matches 9 bases. V shed 6 bases and J 5 bases; nucleotides not matched to a gene: 4. Germline V gene lookup returns CDR1 MDHEN and CDR2 SYDVKM. CDR3 length: 13 residues. CDR3 protein: CASRDRGWETQYF. CDR3 DNA sequence: TGTGCCAGCAGGGACAGGGGATGGGAGACCCAGTACTTC.

This clonotype was picked up a small number of times. The gene calls are TRBV28 and TRBJ2-7, with 12 bases aligning to TRBD2. Germline CDR1 is MDHEN and CDR2 is SYDVKM. V lost 8 bases and J lost 6; bases outside the gene matches: 8. The CDR3 contains 14 residues. This chain's CDR3 is CASGWTSGTSEQYF. The DNA for the CDR3 is TGTGCCAGCGGGTGGACTAGCGGGACGTCCGAGCAGTACTTC.

This clonotype occurred many times. This sequence joins TRBV12-3 or TRBV12-4 and TRBJ2-7; maybe TRBD2 (6 bases). The CDR3 is made up of 14 amino acids. Trimming stripped 3 bases from V and 4 bases from J, with 13 bases between. CDR3 protein: CASSLGGNPYEQYF. CDR3 coding DNA: TGTGCCAGCAGTTTGGGGGGAAACCCTTACGAGCAGTACTTC.

The genes are TRBV9 and TRBJ2-2; 7 bases match TRBD2. J lost 1 base, V lost 3 bases, and 9 bases had no gene match. CDR1 and CDR2 (germline): SGDLS, YYNGEE. The CDR3 is made up of 17 amino acids. The CDR3 protein is CASSAPGGLLNTGELFF. CDR3 DNA sequence: TGTGCCAGCAGCGCCCCTGGGGGACTACTGAACACCGGGGAGCTGTTTTTT.

This clonotype was detected ten times or more. The chain combines TRBV12-3 or TRBV12-4 with TRBJ2-3; D is unclear. The germline V and J ends were trimmed by 3 bases and 2 bases, with 9 bases remaining between them. This CDR3 spans 14 amino acids. The DNA for the CDR3 is TGTGCCAGCAGTTTTATGAGGAACACAGATACGCAGTATTTT. It specifies CASSFMRNTDTQYF.

This chain joins TRBV20-1 and TRBJ2-7, with D possibly matching TRBD2 (5 bases). CDR1 and CDR2 from the germline V gene are DFQATT and SNEGSKA (reference sequence). This CDR3 contains 15 residues. V was trimmed by 0 bases and J by 2 bases, leaving 14 bases between them. The CDR3 protein is CSARDQSGSPYEQYF. The CDR3 DNA follows: TGCAGTGCTAGAGATCAATCGGGATCTCCCTACGAGCAGTACTTC.

This clonotype has a handful of counts. This chain connects TRBV28 to TRBJ2-7; 7 bases map to TRBD1. Germline CDR1 reads MDHEN; CDR2 reads SYDVKM. This CDR3 has 15 residues. The junction had 6 bases not matched to a gene; V was cut back by 2 bases and J by 2 bases. The CDR3 sequence: CASSLPQGFAYEQYF. The DNA for the CDR3 is TGTGCCAGCAGTTTACCACAGGGGTTCGCCTACGAGCAGTACTTC.

The rearrangement uses TRBV7-9 and TRBJ1-1; D perhaps matches TRBD1 (5 bases). Germline V gene data show CDR1 as SEHNR and CDR2 as FQNEAQ (reference sequence). Trimming took off 5 bases at V and 0 bases at J, with 10 bases between the two ends. This CDR3 is 14 amino acids long. The CDR3 loop reads CASSKRDLNTEAFF. CDR3 coding DNA: TGTGCCAGCAGCAAGCGGGACTTGAACACTGAAGCTTTCTTT. Drawing the rest from reference TRBV7-9 and TRBJ1-1, the complete variable domain is DTGVSQNPRHKITKRGQNVTFRCDPISEHNRLYWYRQTLGQGPEFLTYFQNEAQLEKSRLLSDRFSAERPKGSFSTLEIQRTEQGDSAMYLCASSKRDLNTEAFFGQGTRLTVV.

This clonotype appeared many times. This chain uses TRBV6-5 with TRBJ2-1; TRBD1 is a possible D gene (6 bases). Trimming removed 1 base at V and 7 bases at J, with 8 bases between. Germline V gives CDR1 MNHEY, CDR2 SVGAGI. The CDR3 covers 13 residues. For the CDR3, the DNA is TGTGCCAGCAGTTACTACAGGGTTAATGAGCAGTTCTTC. It encodes CASSYYRVNEQFF.

This clonotype was found a few times. V is TRBV28 and J is TRBJ2-3, with 12 positions matching TRBD2. The CDR3 loop spans 19 amino acids. The ends lost 6 bases at V and 2 bases at J; junction bases unmatched: 15. The germline CDR1 and CDR2 sequences are MDHEN and SYDVKM. The chain's CDR3 is CASSPIGLAGGPNTDTQYF. CDR3 in DNA: TGTGCCAGCAGCCCCATAGGGCTAGCGGGAGGGCCTAACACAGATACGCAGTATTTT. Full variable domain (rest looked up from reference TRBV28 and TRBJ2-3): DVKVTQSSRYLVKRTGEKVFLECVQDMDHENMFWYRQDPGLGLRLIYFSYDVKMKEKGDIPEGYSVSREKKERFSLILESASTNQTSMYLCASSPIGLAGGPNTDTQYFGPGTRLTVL.

This clonotype appeared many times. This chain links TRBV13 with TRBJ1-1, with 12 bases that match TRBD1. J gave up 5 bases and V 5 bases, and 3 bases lay outside the gene matches. Germline CDR1 PRHDT, CDR2 FYEKMQ (reference sequence). The CDR3 contains 14 residues. The CDR3 spells CASSRDRGLTEAFF. In DNA, the CDR3 is TGTGCCAGCAGCCGGGACAGGGGGCTGACTGAAGCTTTCTTT.

This clonotype showed up many times. The CDR3 nucleotides read TGTGCCAGCAGGTCCAGCACTTATGGCGCGGGAGGGCCGAACGTCGGGGAGCTGTTTTTT. Amino acid sequence: CASRSSTYGAGGPNVGELFF. The chain joins TRBV11-2 to TRBJ2-2; 9 nucleotides match TRBD2. The CDR3 length is 20 residues. From germline, CDR1 is SGHAT and CDR2 FQNNGV. The V segment lost 6 bases and the J segment 7 bases; nucleotides outside the gene matches: 24.

This clonotype was counted many times. The rearrangement joins TRBV7-8 to TRBJ2-7; 8 positions agree with TRBD1. V was pared by 2 bases and J by 3 bases, with 6 bases of the junction left unmatched. CDR1 and CDR2 from the germline V gene are SGHVS and FQNEAQ. CDR3 length: 15 residues. Written as DNA, the CDR3 is TGTGCCAGCAGCTTATCCGGGACAGGTTTCTACGAGCAGTACTTC. The encoded protein is CASSLSGTGFYEQYF.

This clonotype was seen at least ten times. The genes are TRBV27 and TRBJ1-3, with D unresolved. The V end lost 3 bases, the J end lost 0 bases, and 6 bases lay between the germline ends. CDR1 is MNHEY and CDR2 is SMNVEV in the germline V gene (reference sequence). The CDR3 loop spans 14 amino acids. Here the CDR3 reads CASSFQGSGNTIYF. CDR3 DNA: TGTGCCAGCAGTTTCCAAGGCTCTGGAAACACCATATATTTT.

This clonotype was counted ten times or more. This chain joins TRBV18 and TRBJ2-1; 8 nucleotides match TRBD1. The CDR3 runs to 15 residues. The V segment lost 3 bases and the J segment 9 bases; nucleotides outside the gene matches: 10. The V gene's germline CDR1 is KGHSH and CDR2 LQKENI. The CDR3, as DNA: TGTGCCAGCTCACCGATACGACAGGGGTCGGGTGAGCAGTTCTTC. This encodes CASSPIRQGSGEQFF.

The chain employs TRBV5-1 and TRBJ2-7; 7 bases are shared with TRBD2. The CDR3 sequence is 15 residues long. The germline V gene has CDR1 SGHRS and CDR2 YFSETQ. V lost 0 bases to trimming and J lost 2 bases; unmatched junction nucleotides: 5. CDR3 region: CASSLVAGETYEQYF. CDR3 DNA sequence: TGCGCCAGCAGCTTGGTGGCGGGAGAAACCTACGAGCAGTACTTC.

The V call is TRBV11-3, the J call TRBJ2-1; no clear D gene. This CDR3 spans 13 amino acids. Per germline, CDR1 SGHNT and CDR2 YENEEA. V dropped 5 bases and J dropped 7 bases, with 12 bases sitting between them. The CDR3 protein is CASSPPVSNEQFF. In DNA form, the CDR3 reads TGTGCCAGCAGCCCCCCCGTTTCGAATGAGCAGTTCTTC.

The chain carries TRBV7-6 and TRBJ2-7, with TRBD1 matching 7 bases. Germline V lookup: CDR1 SGHVS, CDR2 FNYEAQ. The CDR3 has 14 amino acids. Unmatched junction bases numbered 10, after V lost 5 bases and J lost 6 bases. The CDR3 DNA reads TGTGCCAGCAGCCCCCAGAAGACAGGGACCGAGCAGTACTTC. Translation gives CASSPQKTGTEQYF. The variable domain in full, with the rest retrieved from reference TRBV7-6 and TRBJ2-7, is GAGVSQSPRYKVTKRGQDVALRCDPISGHVSLYWYRQALGQGPEFLTYFNYEAQQDKSGLPNDRFSAERPEGSISTLTIQRTEQRDSAMYRCASSPQKTGTEQYFGPGTRLTVT.

This clonotype came up many times. This chain uses TRBV28 with TRBJ1-2; D is uncertain. Germline CDR1 is MDHEN and CDR2 is SYDVKM. The ends were cut back, 6 bases at V and 3 bases at J, with 11 bases in the middle. The CDR3 spans 13 residues. This CDR3 reads CASSGVTDYGYTF. CDR3 nucleotide sequence: TGTGCCAGCAGCGGGGTAACGGACTATGGCTACACCTTC.

The chain uses TRBV12-3 or TRBV12-4 and TRBJ2-7; 11 nucleotides align to TRBD2. Gene TRBJ2-1 matches the end of the DNA better, so the J call may be wrong. This CDR3 has 14 residues. CDR3 in DNA: TGTGCCAGCAGCCGCCTAGCGGGAGGCTATGAGCAGTTCTTC. Translated: CASSRLAGGYEQFF.